This is a list of T cell receptor beta chains from one sample in a study of T cell changes during pregnancy in multiple sclerosis. The table came from immunoSEQ multiplex PCR; TCRdb's copy has only in-frame clones and leaves some out. The sample includes 36,000 or so clones, 70% to 90% of them seen just once. Sequencing used CD8+ T cells from peripheral blood mononuclear cells, obtained in the third trimester of pregnancy. The origin of the receptors is a female donor with multiple sclerosis, enrolled in a pregnancy study. Each CDR3 is given without its conserved first and last residue.

TRBV4-3	TRBJ2-1	ASSQGQGAVNEQF
TRBV4-2	TRBJ2-2	ASSPGGAGELF
TRBV29-1	TRBJ2-2	SVSDSDTGELF
TRBV28	TRBJ2-7	ASSYPGQGPSSYEQY
TRBV27	TRBJ1-1	ASSLLTGGTNTEAF
TRBV6-1	TRBJ2-7	ASSDFSGGSYEQY
TRBV6-1	TRBJ2-1	ASSEELAGGNEQF
TRBV2	TRBJ2-7	ASSEYGGDSYEQY
TRBV4-2	TRBJ2-3	ASRSATSRLDTQY
TRBV4-1	TRBJ1-1	ASSHLGGTEAF
TRBV6-5	TRBJ2-7	ASSYLLGGSPYEQY
TRBV9	TRBJ1-2	ASSPAGVFGSYT
TRBV27	TRBJ1-1	ASSSTGSEAF
TRBV4-3	TRBJ2-7	ASSQDQQPEQY
TRBV7-3	TRBJ2-1	ASSSSGGPGEQF
TRBV7-6	TRBJ2-7	ASSKVAGTNYEQY
TRBV4-3	TRBJ1-2	ASSQERNGAYGYT
TRBV4-1	TRBJ1-1	ASSPRGIRESGFTEAF
TRBV1	TRBJ1-4	TSRGGAYRMGEKLF
TRBV6-5	TRBJ2-3	ASSYGGATDTQY
TRBV2	TRBJ2-7	ASTRTESYEQY
TRBV11-2	TRBJ1-1	ASSTGQAVTEAF
TRBV7-8	TRBJ2-1	ASRPGSYNEQF
TRBV13	TRBJ2-7	ASSLSLAGLRQY
TRBV13	TRBJ2-1	ASSQTDRTGPDNEQF
TRBV6-5	TRBJ1-1	ASSYEGATEAF
TRBV6-1	TRBJ1-3	ASSPEASSGNTIY
TRBV4-2	TRBJ2-1	ASSQGLAGDYNEQF
TRBV11-1	TRBJ2-1	ASSFWGPSNEQF
TRBV7-2	TRBJ1-5	ASSPGQGRNQPQH
TRBV27	TRBJ1-5	ASGRQGGNQPQH
TRBV4-3	TRBJ2-1	ASSPGLAGAYEQF
TRBV4-3	TRBJ1-5	ASSQNTGDWGNQPQH
TRBV30	TRBJ1-4	AWSIGREVEKLF
TRBV9	TRBJ1-2	ASSVVAGTEEWDNYGYT
TRBV27	TRBJ2-7	ASSLGTSGTYEQY
TRBV27	TRBJ1-1	ASRFTENTEAF
TRBV15	TRBJ1-3	ATSRERGNTIY
TRBV9	TRBJ2-2	ASSVGAGRLF
TRBV19	TRBJ2-7	ASSVTRTREQY
TRBV6-4	TRBJ1-1	ASSEHTGDTEAF
TRBV2	TRBJ1-1	ASSPAVNPGQWDTEAF
TRBV15	TRBJ1-2	ATSSDQGNYGYT
TRBV10-2	TRBJ2-2	ASTLQGGIGELF
TRBV9	TRBJ2-7	ASSVDPGYEQY
TRBV14	TRBJ2-7	ASSQDRGWSGESYEQY
TRBV6-5	TRBJ2-3	ASSLDRAWSDTQY
TRBV9	TRBJ2-7	ASSVGGGTYEQY
TRBV5-6	TRBJ1-2	ASSYPGDGYYGYT
TRBV7-9	TRBJ1-1	ASSLGEGLRTEAF